These 24 T cell receptor beta chains originate from one sample sequenced in a study of tumor-infiltrating lymphocytes in primary liver carcinoma. Scientists recovered RNA and DNA together from roughly 18-30 mg of unsorted bulk tissue. Making TCR beta cDNA involved approximately 510 ng total RNA and a constant-region primer. Three rounds of nested multiplex PCR with slightly modified ARM-PCR produced TCR beta libraries. TRBV1-TRBV30 forward primers and a C-beta reverse primer were used in the first two PCR rounds, which each ran for about 11 cycles. TCRdb passed the multiplex PCR reads through MiXCR, listing each CDR3 protein once. The sample gives about 43,000 distinct CDR3 sequences, roughly 73% of which show up once; roughly 19% is in the top ten. Material for sequencing was liver tumor tissue from sampling region 2. Regarding subset: tumor region T2, inferior pole. The source of these receptors is a man in his forties or fifties with primary liver carcinoma and hepatitis B virus infection.

This clonotype occurred a few times. The rearrangement links TRBV19 to TRBJ1-1; 7 bases agree with TRBD1. CDR3 size: 15 residues. Germline V lookup: CDR1 LNHDA, CDR2 SQIVND (reference sequence). The trim removed 6 bases at V and 12 bases at J, leaving 19 bases unmatched. Here the CDR3 reads CASSSGQLGGTSTFF. The CDR3 DNA reads as TGTGCCAGTAGCTCGGGACAGCTTGGGGGAACATCGACTTTCTTT.

CDR3 residues: CASSLRRTGENERYF. CDR3 DNA sequence: TGTGCCAGCAGCTTACGAAGGACAGGGGAAAACGAGAGGTACTTC. This chain links TRBV11-2 with TRBJ2-7, with TRBD1 matching 9 bases. There are 15 residues in the CDR3. Germline CDR1 and CDR2: SGHAT and FQNNGV. V lost 2 bases to trimming and J lost 12 bases; unmatched junction nucleotides: 14.

The J gene is TRBJ2-2, the V gene TRBV5-4, with 12 bases fitting TRBD2. Per the germline V gene, CDR1 is SGHNT and CDR2 is YYREEE (reference sequence). Trimming at V came to 7 bases and at J to 5 bases, leaving 6 bases not matched to a gene. The CDR3 contains 15 residues. CDR3 protein: CASHGLAGRTGELFF. The CDR3 DNA sequence: TGTGCCAGCCACGGACTAGCGGGAAGGACCGGGGAGCTGTTTTTT.

To note about this clonotype: Since the CDR3 does not end with the conserved phenylalanine or tryptophan, this likely comes from a read error. V usage is TRBV29-1 and J usage is TRBJ1-2; weak D call: TRBD1 (5 bases). Trimming cost V 7 bases and J 4 bases, with 25 bases left between them. The CDR3 extends over 16 amino acids. From germline, CDR1 is SQVTM and CDR2 ANQGSEA. The CDR3 protein is CSDRNSGTVDSYGYTL. The CDR3 DNA reads TGCAGCGATCGAAATTCCGGGACGGTAGACTCCTATGGCTACACCTTG.

A remark on this clonotype: It is likely a read error, because the conserved phenylalanine at the end of the CDR3 is missing. The rearrangement joins TRBV11-2 to TRBJ1-2; no firm D call. The CDR3 extends over 14 amino acids. V gave up 5 bases and J gave up 3 bases, with 13 bases separating them. Per the germline V gene, CDR1 is SGHAT and CDR2 is FQNNGV. CDR3 DNA: TGTGCCAGCAGCCCCCCATGGATAGACTATGGCTACACCGTC. It is translated as CASSPPWIDYGYTV.

Regarding this clonotype: The junction differs from germline at one of its ends, possibly a read error. The chain joins TRBV11-2 to TRBJ2-1; TRBD2 might be the D (6 bases). The CDR3 runs to 15 residues. CDR1 SGHAT and CDR2 FQNNGV come from the germline V gene. This CDR3 is CDSSPGTPSYNEQFF. The CDR3 region has the DNA TGTGACAGCAGCCCCGGGACTCCCTCCTACAATGAGCAGTTCTTC.

This clonotype was recorded at least ten times. The J gene is TRBJ2-1, the V gene TRBV5-1, with 7 bases identical to TRBD2. The germline V gene encodes CDR1 SGHRS and CDR2 YFSETQ. V lost 5 bases to trimming and J lost 4 bases; unmatched junction nucleotides: 6. The CDR3 has 14 amino acids. CDR3 region: CASRPSSGYNEQFF. The CDR3 nucleotides are TGCGCCAGCAGGCCCTCTAGCGGATACAATGAGCAGTTCTTC.

This clonotype was found many times. The gene calls are TRBV5-1 and TRBJ2-3; D is uncertain. V was pared by 6 bases and J by 0 bases, with 11 bases between. CDR1 is SGHRS, CDR2 YFSETQ, per germline. There are 14 residues in the CDR3. The CDR3 nucleotides are TGCGCCAGCACCCCTCGGACGAGCACAGATACGCAGTATTTT. It codes for CASTPRTSTDTQYF.

To note about this clonotype: This CDR3 is missing its conserved last phenylalanine or tryptophan, likely due to a read error. V gene TRBV10-3 combines with J gene TRBJ1-2, with D tentatively TRBD1 (5 bases). This CDR3 is built from 14 residues. V was clipped by 2 bases and J by 7 bases, with 14 bases between them. Looked up from germline, CDR1 is ENHRY and CDR2 is SYGVKD. CDR3 protein: CAISEPWQGSGYTY. The CDR3 nucleotides read TGTGCCATCAGTGAGCCGTGGCAGGGAAGTGGCTACACCTAC.

This sequence joins TRBV29-1 and TRBJ2-2; unclear D gene. V was shortened by 7 bases and J by 5 bases, with 11 bases between the two germline ends. Germline CDR1 SQVTM, CDR2 ANQGSEA. This CDR3 comprises 12 residues. The chain's CDR3 is CSALLGTGELFF. CDR3 sequence (DNA): TGCAGCGCTTTGTTAGGTACCGGGGAGCTGTTTTTT.

This clonotype was counted a few times. CDR3 amino acids: CASSVADTTNTGELFF. As DNA, the CDR3 is TGTGCCAGCAGCGTAGCTGATACTACGAACACCGGGGAGCTGTTTTTT. V usage is TRBV9 and J usage is TRBJ2-2; unclear D gene. The V end was cut by 0 bases, the J end by 0 bases, with 9 bases between. Germline V CDR1 and CDR2: SGDLS, YYNGEE. There are 16 residues in the CDR3.

The V gene is TRBV19, the J gene TRBJ2-1; D gene unclear. Germline loops: CDR1 LNHDA, CDR2 SQIVND (reference sequence). V shed 8 bases and J shed 2 bases, with 16 bases lying between them. The CDR3 length is 15 residues. CDR3 DNA sequence: TGTGCCAGTTCAAGTTTAGCTCCGACCTACAATGAGCAGTTCTTC. As protein: CASSSLAPTYNEQFF. The complete variable domain, with remaining parts taken from reference TRBV19 and TRBJ2-1, reads DGGITQSPKYLFRKEGQNVTLSCEQNLNHDAMYWYRQDPGQGLRLIYYSQIVNDFQKGDIAEGYSVSREKKESFPLTVTSAQKNPTAFYLCASSSLAPTYNEQFFGPGTRLTVL.

To note about this clonotype: This CDR3 is missing its conserved last phenylalanine or tryptophan, likely due to a read error. This chain links TRBV6-5 with TRBJ2-3; TRBD2 matches 12 bases. Germline V gene lookup returns CDR1 MNHEY and CDR2 SVGAGI. This CDR3 region has 15 residues. DNA of the CDR3: TGTGTTAGCAACCCAGGACTAGCGGGAACAGATACGCAGTATATT. Encoded protein: CVSNPGLAGTDTQYI.

Details on this clonotype: Its ends do not fully match the called genes, so a read error is possible. The chain joins TRBV12-3 or TRBV12-4 to TRBJ2-1; D remains ambiguous. The CDR3 runs 14 residues. The CDR3 loop reads CASSLGSVENGQFF. For the CDR3, the DNA is TGTGCCAGCAGTTTAGGTTCAGTTGAGAATGGGCAGTTCTTC.

The rearrangement joins TRBV7-9 to TRBJ1-1; D is unresolved. Trimming cost V 7 bases and J 0 bases, with 15 bases left between them. CDR1 SEHNR and CDR2 FQNEAQ come from the germline V gene (reference sequence). The CDR3 covers 15 residues. The CDR3 reads CASNALDGLNTEAFF. The CDR3 DNA reads as TGTGCCAGCAACGCACTGGACGGGTTGAACACTGAAGCTTTCTTT.

Worth noting for this clonotype: As the CDR3 is not closed by the conserved phenylalanine or tryptophan, this likely results from a read error. This chain uses TRBV5-1 with TRBJ2-5; 12 nucleotides match TRBD2. Germline values: CDR1 SGHRS, CDR2 YFSETQ. The CDR3 runs to 17 residues. CDR3 loop: CAISSYRLAGEQETQYM. As DNA, the CDR3 is TGCGCCATCAGCTCCTACAGACTAGCGGGAGAGCAAGAGACCCAGTACATG.

The chain combines TRBV29-1 with TRBJ2-1, with 15 bases matching TRBD2. Germline CDR1 is SQVTM and CDR2 is ANQGSEA. The CDR3 extends over 15 amino acids. The chain's CDR3 is CSAGLAGGFYNEQFF. CDR3 in DNA: TGCAGTGCTGGACTAGCGGGAGGGTTCTATAATGAGCAGTTCTTC.

This clonotype was picked up many times. A much larger clone sits a single nucleotide away, making a read error possible. V gene TRBV10-1 combines with J gene TRBJ2-7; tentative D call: TRBD2 (6 bases). The V end lost 5 bases, the J end lost 3 bases, and 14 bases lay between the germline ends. This CDR3 region has 14 residues. Germline CDR1 WNHNN, CDR2 SYGVQD (reference sequence). CDR3 bases: TGCGCCAGCAGTCCCGGGGGAGTGATCTACGAGCAGTACTTC. Translating it yields CASSPGGVIYEQYF.

This clonotype has at least ten counts. This rearrangement joins TRBV19 to TRBJ1-5, with no clear D. Germline CDR1 is LNHDA and CDR2 is SQIVND (reference sequence). The CDR3 is 13 amino acids. With 10 bases removed from V and 4 bases from J, the gap between germline ends came to 14 bases. As DNA, the CDR3 is TGTGCCACCCGGAGGTCGGTTAATCAGCCCCAGCATTTT. Translated: CATRRSVNQPQHF.

This clonotype occurred once. The chain recombines TRBV4-3 with TRBJ2-2; 10 bases are a match to TRBD1. The junction had 15 bases not matched to a gene; V was cut back by 2 bases and J by 9 bases. This CDR3 comprises 18 residues. Germline V gene data show CDR1 as LGHNA and CDR2 as YSLEER. Here the CDR3 DNA reads TGCGCCAGCAGCCAATATCACTGGACAGGGGGGTACGCCAGGGAGCTGTTTTTT. Protein product: CASSQYHWTGGYARELFF.

This clonotype has more than one count but fewer than ten. This chain joins TRBV11-2 and TRBJ2-7; D perhaps matches TRBD2 (6 bases). Deletions cut 5 bases from V and 4 bases from J, with 12 bases between. CDR1 SGHAT and CDR2 FQNNGV come from the germline V gene. CDR3 length: 13 residues. Here the CDR3 reads CASSPPGRYEQYF. In DNA, the CDR3 is TGTGCCAGCAGCCCTCCGGGGAGGTACGAGCAGTACTTC.

A note on this clonotype: Given the absence of the conserved phenylalanine or tryptophan at the CDR3 end, a read error is likely. The limits of the CDR3 on the DNA are not certain, so only TCRdb's listed CDR3 is given. The chain employs TRBV12-3 or TRBV12-4 and TRBJ1-1. The CDR3 is 14 residues long, counting both termini. CDR3 in amino acids: CLSSSADRNTEASS.

Details on this clonotype: The CDR3 ends on some other residue instead of the conserved phenylalanine or tryptophan, so this is likely a read error. This rearrangement joins TRBV30 to TRBJ2-7, with TRBD2 matching 9 bases. CDR1 GTSNPN and CDR2 SVGIG come from the germline V gene (reference sequence). This CDR3 has 13 amino acids. The CDR3 DNA follows: TGCGCCTCCAGCGGGAGGCACCTCTCCGAGCAGTACCTC. Its translation is CASSGRHLSEQYL.

In this sample, this clonotype turned up many times. This chain uses TRBV7-3 with TRBJ2-3; perhaps D is TRBD1 or TRBD2 (5 bases each). This CDR3 spans 15 amino acids. V lost 5 bases to trimming and J lost 0 bases, with 12 bases between them. Germline V gene sequence: CDR1 SGHTA, CDR2 FQGTGA. The CDR3 DNA reads as TGTGCCAGCAGCCTCGGGGCTTTTAGCACAGATACGCAGTATTTT. Amino acid sequence: CASSLGAFSTDTQYF.